This TCR beta chain derives from a study of regulatory T cells in long-lasting Graves disease. The time point here: newly diagnosed GD, antithyroid drugs for less than 3 months. Generation of the TCR library employed RNA extracted from PBMCs. A volume of 8.5 to 10 milliliters of peripheral blood was collected in EDTA tubes. Building of the TCR beta libraries involved iRepertoire HTBI primers and Arm-PCR of CDR3 regions. TCRdb independently ran MiXCR on the multiplex PCR reads; one entry per CDR3 protein. Among roughly 420,000 distinct CDR3 sequences, about 15% were seen once, and the ten largest hold 23%. These data were likewise used in another study, on T cells in Graves' hyperthyroidism and ophthalmopathy.

The receptor comes from a woman younger than 30 with Graves disease. The sequencing used peripheral blood mononuclear cells (PBMCs), collected at new diagnosis, from a patient treated with antithyroid drugs.

The CDR3 protein is CASRGGTRNEKLFF. The CDR3 nucleotides are TGTGCCAGCAGGGGCGGGACAAGAAATGAAAAACTGTTTTTT. The chain recombines TRBV12-3 or TRBV12-4 with TRBJ1-4; possible D gene TRBD1, 6 bases. Trimming stripped 6 bases from V and 5 bases from J, with 13 bases between. The CDR3 sequence is 14 residues long.